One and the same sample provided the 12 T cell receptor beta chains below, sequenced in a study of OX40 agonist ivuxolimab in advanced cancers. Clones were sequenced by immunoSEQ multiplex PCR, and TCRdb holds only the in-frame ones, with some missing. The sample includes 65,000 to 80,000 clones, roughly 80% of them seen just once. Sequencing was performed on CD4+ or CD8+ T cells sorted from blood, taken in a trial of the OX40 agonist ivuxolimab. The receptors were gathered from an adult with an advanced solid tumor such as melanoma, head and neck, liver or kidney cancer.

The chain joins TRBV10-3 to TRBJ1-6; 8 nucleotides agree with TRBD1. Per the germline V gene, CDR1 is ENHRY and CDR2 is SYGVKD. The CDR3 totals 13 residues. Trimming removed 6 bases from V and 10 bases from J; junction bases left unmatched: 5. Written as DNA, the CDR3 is TGTGCCATCAGGACAGGGGCAGAGTCACCCCTCCACTTT. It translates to CAIRTGAESPLHF.

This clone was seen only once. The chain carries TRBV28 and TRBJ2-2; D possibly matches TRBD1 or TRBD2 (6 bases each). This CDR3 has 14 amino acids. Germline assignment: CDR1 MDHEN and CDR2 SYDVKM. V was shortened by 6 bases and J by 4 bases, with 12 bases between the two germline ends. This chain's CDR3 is CASRPRGLTGELFF. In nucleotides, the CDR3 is TGTGCCAGCAGACCCAGGGGACTCACCGGGGAGCTGTTTTTT.

For the CDR3, the DNA is TGCGCCAGCAGCCCGGGGACACCTGGGGCCAACGTCCTGACTTTC. It is translated as CASSPGTPGANVLTF. This sequence joins TRBV5-1 and TRBJ2-6; D may be TRBD1 (6 bases). Deletions cut 4 bases from V and 2 bases from J, with 10 bases between. This CDR3 has 15 residues. Looked up from germline, CDR1 is SGHRS and CDR2 is YFSETQ.

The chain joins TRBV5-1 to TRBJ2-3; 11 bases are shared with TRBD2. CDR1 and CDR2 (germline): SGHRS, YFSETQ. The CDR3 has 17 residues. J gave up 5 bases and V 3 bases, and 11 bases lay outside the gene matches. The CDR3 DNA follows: TGCGCCAGCAGCTACCCTCCTAGCGGGGGGTTGGGAGATACGCAGTATTTT. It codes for CASSYPPSGGLGDTQYF.

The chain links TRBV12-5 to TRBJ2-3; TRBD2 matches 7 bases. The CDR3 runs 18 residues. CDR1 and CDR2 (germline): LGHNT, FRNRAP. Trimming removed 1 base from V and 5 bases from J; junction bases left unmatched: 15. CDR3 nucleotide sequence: TGTGCTAGTGGTTTGGGAGCTTGGATGGGAGGGCCCGGAGATACGCAGTATTTT. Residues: CASGLGAWMGGPGDTQYF.

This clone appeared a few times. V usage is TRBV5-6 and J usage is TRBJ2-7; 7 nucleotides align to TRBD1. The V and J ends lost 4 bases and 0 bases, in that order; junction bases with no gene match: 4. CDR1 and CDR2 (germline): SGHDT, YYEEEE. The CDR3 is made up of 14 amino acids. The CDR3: CASSLRDSSYEQYF. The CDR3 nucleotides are TGTGCCAGCAGCCTCCGGGACAGCTCCTACGAGCAGTACTTC.

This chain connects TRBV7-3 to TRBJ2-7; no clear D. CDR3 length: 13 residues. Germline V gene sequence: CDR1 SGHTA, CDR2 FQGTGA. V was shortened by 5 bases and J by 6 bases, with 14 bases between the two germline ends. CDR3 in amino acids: CASSPGSGSEQYF. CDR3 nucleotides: TGTGCCAGCAGCCCAGGTTCAGGATCCGAGCAGTACTTC.

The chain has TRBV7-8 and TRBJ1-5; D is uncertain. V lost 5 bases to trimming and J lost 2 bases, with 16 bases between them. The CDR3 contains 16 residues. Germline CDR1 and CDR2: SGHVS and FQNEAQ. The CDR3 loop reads CASSKYLREGNQPQHF. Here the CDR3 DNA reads TGTGCCAGCAGCAAATATTTGCGGGAGGGCAATCAGCCCCAGCATTTT. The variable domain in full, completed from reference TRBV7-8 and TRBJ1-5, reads GAGVSQSPRYKVAKRGQDVALRCDPISGHVSLFWYQQALGQGPEFLTYFQNEAQLDKSGLPSDRFFAERPEGSVSTLKIQRTQQEDSAVYLCASSKYLREGNQPQHFGDGTRLSIL.

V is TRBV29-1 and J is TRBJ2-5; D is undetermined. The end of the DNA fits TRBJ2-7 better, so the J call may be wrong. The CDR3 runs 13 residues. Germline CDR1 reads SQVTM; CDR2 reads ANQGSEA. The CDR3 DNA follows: TGCAGCGTTGTGTGGACGGCCTCCTACGAGCAGTACTTC. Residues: CSVVWTASYEQYF.

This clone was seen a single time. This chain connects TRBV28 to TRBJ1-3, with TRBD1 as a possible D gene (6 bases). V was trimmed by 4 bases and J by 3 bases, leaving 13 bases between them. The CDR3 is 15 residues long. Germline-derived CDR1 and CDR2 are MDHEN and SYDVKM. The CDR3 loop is CASSSQGPSGNTIYF. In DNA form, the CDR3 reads TGTGCCAGCAGTTCACAGGGTCCCAGTGGAAACACCATATATTTT.

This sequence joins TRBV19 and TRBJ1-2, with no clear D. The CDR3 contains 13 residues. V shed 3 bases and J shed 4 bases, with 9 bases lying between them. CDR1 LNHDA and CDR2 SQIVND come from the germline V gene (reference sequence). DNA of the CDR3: TGTGCCAGTAGTATCCCGGGGTCCTATGGCTACACCTTC. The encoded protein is CASSIPGSYGYTF. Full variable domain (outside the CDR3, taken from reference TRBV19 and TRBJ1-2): DGGITQSPKYLFRKEGQNVTLSCEQNLNHDAMYWYRQDPGQGLRLIYYSQIVNDFQKGDIAEGYSVSREKKESFPLTVTSAQKNPTAFYLCASSIPGSYGYTFGSGTRLTVV.

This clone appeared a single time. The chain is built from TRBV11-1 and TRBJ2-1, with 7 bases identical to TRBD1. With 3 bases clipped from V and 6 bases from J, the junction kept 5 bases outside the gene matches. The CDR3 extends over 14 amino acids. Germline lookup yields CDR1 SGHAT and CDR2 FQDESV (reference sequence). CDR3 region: CASSFYGQANEQFF. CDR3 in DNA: TGTGCCAGCAGCTTTTACGGACAGGCCAATGAGCAGTTCTTC.